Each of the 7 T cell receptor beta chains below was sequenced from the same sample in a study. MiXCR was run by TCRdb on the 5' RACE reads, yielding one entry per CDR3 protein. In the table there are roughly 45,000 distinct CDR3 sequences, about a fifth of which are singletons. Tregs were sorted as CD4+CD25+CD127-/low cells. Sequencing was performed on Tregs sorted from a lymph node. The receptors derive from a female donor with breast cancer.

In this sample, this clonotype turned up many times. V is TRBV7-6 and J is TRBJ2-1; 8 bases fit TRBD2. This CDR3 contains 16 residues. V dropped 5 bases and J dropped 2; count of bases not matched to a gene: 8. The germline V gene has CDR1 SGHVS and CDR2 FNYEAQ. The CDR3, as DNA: TGTGCCAGCAGCCCCCTGTGGCGGGGGGCCTACAATGAGCAGTTCTTC. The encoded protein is CASSPLWRGAYNEQFF.

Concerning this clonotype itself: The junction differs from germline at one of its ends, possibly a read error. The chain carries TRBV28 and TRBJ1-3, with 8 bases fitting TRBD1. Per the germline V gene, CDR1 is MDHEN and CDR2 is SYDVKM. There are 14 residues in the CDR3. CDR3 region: CASSPGGPGSTIYF. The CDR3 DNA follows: TGTGCCAGCAGTCCAGGGGGCCCTGGAAGCACCATATATTTT.

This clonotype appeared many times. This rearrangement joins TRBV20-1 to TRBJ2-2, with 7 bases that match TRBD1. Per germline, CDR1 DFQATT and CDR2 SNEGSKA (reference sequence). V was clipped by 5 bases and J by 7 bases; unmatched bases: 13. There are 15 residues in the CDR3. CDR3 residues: CSARIQGSDVGELFF. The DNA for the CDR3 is TGCAGTGCTCGGATACAGGGGAGTGATGTCGGGGAGCTGTTTTTT.

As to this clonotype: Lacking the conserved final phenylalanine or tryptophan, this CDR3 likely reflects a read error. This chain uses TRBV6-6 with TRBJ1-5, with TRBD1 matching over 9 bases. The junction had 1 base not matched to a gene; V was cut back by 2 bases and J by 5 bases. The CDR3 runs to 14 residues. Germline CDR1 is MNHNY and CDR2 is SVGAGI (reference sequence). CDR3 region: CASSYDRGDQPQHL. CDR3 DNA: TGTGCCAGCAGTTACGACAGGGGGGATCAGCCCCAGCATCTT.

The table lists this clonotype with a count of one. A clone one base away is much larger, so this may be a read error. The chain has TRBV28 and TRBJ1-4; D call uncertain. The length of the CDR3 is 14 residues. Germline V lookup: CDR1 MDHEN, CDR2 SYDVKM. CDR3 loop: CASSLAQLNEKLVF. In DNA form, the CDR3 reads TGTGCCAGCAGTTTGGCACAGCTTAATGAAAAACTGGTTTTT. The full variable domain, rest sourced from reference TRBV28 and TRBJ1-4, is DVKVTQSSRYLVKRTGEKVFLECVQDMDHENMFWYRQDPGLGLRLIYFSYDVKMKEKGDIPEGYSVSREKKERFSLILESASTNQTSMYLCASSLAQLNEKLVFGSGTQLSVL.

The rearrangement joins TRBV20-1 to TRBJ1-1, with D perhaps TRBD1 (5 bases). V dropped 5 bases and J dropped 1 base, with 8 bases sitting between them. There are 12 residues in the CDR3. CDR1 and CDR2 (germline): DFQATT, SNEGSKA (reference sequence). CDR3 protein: CSALDTNTEAFF. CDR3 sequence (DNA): TGCAGTGCTTTGGACACGAACACTGAAGCTTTCTTT.

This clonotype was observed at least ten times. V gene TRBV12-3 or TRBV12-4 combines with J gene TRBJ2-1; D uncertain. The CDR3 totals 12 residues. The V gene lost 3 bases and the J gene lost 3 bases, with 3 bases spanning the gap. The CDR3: CASSFIYNEQFF. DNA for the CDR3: TGTGCCAGCAGTTTTATCTACAATGAGCAGTTCTTC.